The 12 T cell receptor beta chains presented below share a single source sample, sequenced in a study of cytomegalovirus exposure and HLA in healthy donors. The PCR employed 60 Vbeta primers together with 13 Jbeta primers. Assay used: immunoSEQ multiplex PCR; TCRdb lists only in-frame clones, some missing. The sample gives around 100,000 clones, approximately 70% of which show up once; approximately 10% is in the top ten. The sample taken for sequencing was PBMCs. All receptors derive from a man aged 35 to 55 in good health and CMV-seropositive.

This sequence joins TRBV28 and TRBJ1-5; D gene ambiguous. The CDR3 totals 14 residues. Deletions cut 2 bases from V and 4 bases from J, with 9 bases between. Germline CDR1 is MDHEN and CDR2 is SYDVKM. The CDR3 spells CASSLAAVNQPQHF. In DNA, the CDR3 is TGTGCCAGCAGTTTAGCGGCAGTTAATCAGCCCCAGCATTTT.

The gene calls are TRBV4-1 and TRBJ1-1; the D is unclear. Germline loops: CDR1 MGHRA, CDR2 YSYEKL. With 0 bases removed from V and 3 bases from J, the gap between germline ends came to 11 bases. The CDR3 sequence is 15 residues long. In DNA, the CDR3 is TGCGCCAGCAGCCAAGAGAGGAACGGGGACACTGAAGCTTTCTTT. This gives the protein CASSQERNGDTEAFF.

This clone was recorded a few times. The chain links TRBV4-3 to TRBJ2-1; a possible D gene is TRBD1 (6 bases). The V end lost 0 bases, the J end lost 7 bases, and 13 bases lay between the germline ends. The CDR3 sequence is 15 residues long. The germline gives CDR1 LGHNA, CDR2 YSLEER. The CDR3 DNA follows: TGCGCCAGCAGCCAAGATCTTATGAGGGGGAATGAGCAGTTCTTC. Translating it yields CASSQDLMRGNEQFF.

The V and J genes are TRBV7-3 and TRBJ2-3; 8 bases map to TRBD1. The CDR3 totals 13 residues. From germline, CDR1 is SGHTA and CDR2 FQGTGA. V was clipped by 3 bases and J by 7 bases; unmatched bases: 3. The CDR3: CASSFQGANTQYF. For the CDR3, the DNA is TGTGCCAGCAGCTTCCAGGGGGCAAATACGCAGTATTTT.

The V gene is TRBV6-6, the J gene TRBJ2-3; perhaps TRBD2 as D (6 bases). CDR3 size: 12 residues. CDR1 and CDR2 (germline): MNHNY, SVGAGI (reference sequence). V shed 10 bases and J shed 0 bases, with 8 bases lying between them. The CDR3 coding sequence is TGTGCCACTGGGACTAGCACAGATACGCAGTATTTT. Translation gives CATGTSTDTQYF.

The chain carries TRBV20-1 and TRBJ1-5; no clear D. The CDR3 totals 10 residues. Germline-derived CDR1 and CDR2 are DFQATT and SNEGSKA (reference sequence). V lost 6 bases and J 6 bases, leaving 6 bases between the germline ends. This CDR3 reads CSAEGQPQHF. The CDR3 DNA reads as TGCAGTGCCGAGGGTCAGCCCCAGCATTTT.

This chain connects TRBV29-1 to TRBJ2-1; D is perhaps TRBD1 (6 bases). Trimming pared 0 bases from V and 7 bases from J, leaving 13 bases between. This CDR3 comprises 14 residues. CDR1 is SQVTM and CDR2 is ANQGSEA in the germline V gene. The CDR3 nucleotides are TGCAGCGTTGAAGAAGGGACCCAGGGGAATGAGCAGTTCTTC. Amino acids: CSVEEGTQGNEQFF.

The V gene is TRBV5-4, the J gene TRBJ2-5; D gene ambiguous. Trimming removed 3 bases at V and 5 bases at J, with 11 bases between. Per the germline V gene, CDR1 is SGHNT and CDR2 is YYREEE (reference sequence). The CDR3 extends over 13 amino acids. CDR3: CASSSGDLETQYF. Written as DNA, the CDR3 is TGTGCCAGCAGCTCTGGCGACTTGGAGACCCAGTACTTC.

In this sample, this clone turned up a few times. This chain connects TRBV10-1 to TRBJ1-1; tentative D call: TRBD1 (5 bases). V lost 2 bases, J lost 0 bases, and 13 bases lay in between. This CDR3 spans 16 amino acids. From germline, CDR1 is WNHNN and CDR2 SYGVQD (reference sequence). The CDR3 DNA is TGCGCCAGCAGTGAGGGTAGGGGCAGCATGAACACTGAAGCTTTCTTT. Translated, it gives CASSEGRGSMNTEAFF.

This clone was counted once. The chain couples TRBV6-5 to TRBJ1-2, with D possibly matching TRBD1 (5 bases). The CDR3 spans 15 residues. V shed 4 bases and J shed 8 bases, with 20 bases lying between them. Germline V gives CDR1 MNHEY, CDR2 SVGAGI. CDR3 protein: CASSSPGTKARGYTF. The CDR3 DNA is TGTGCCAGCAGTTCACCGGGGACTAAGGCGCGGGGCTACACCTTC.

The chain couples TRBV10-3 to TRBJ1-1, with D maybe TRBD1 (6 bases). The CDR3 has 16 amino acids. Trimming took 4 bases from V and 3 from J, leaving 18 bases between them. Germline V gene sequence: CDR1 ENHRY, CDR2 SYGVKD. The CDR3 DNA reads as TGTGCCATCAGTGGACTGGGGGCCCTGGGTCACACTGAAGCTTTCTTT. It encodes CAISGLGALGHTEAFF.

This clone has just a few counts. V gene TRBV5-4 combines with J gene TRBJ2-7, with 9 positions matching TRBD2. Unmatched junction bases numbered 3, after V lost 3 bases and J lost 5 bases. Per germline, CDR1 SGHNT and CDR2 YYREEE (reference sequence). There are 13 residues in the CDR3. The CDR3 coding sequence is TGTGCCAGCAGCTGGGGACTAGCTGACGAGCAGTACTTC. This codes for CASSWGLADEQYF.